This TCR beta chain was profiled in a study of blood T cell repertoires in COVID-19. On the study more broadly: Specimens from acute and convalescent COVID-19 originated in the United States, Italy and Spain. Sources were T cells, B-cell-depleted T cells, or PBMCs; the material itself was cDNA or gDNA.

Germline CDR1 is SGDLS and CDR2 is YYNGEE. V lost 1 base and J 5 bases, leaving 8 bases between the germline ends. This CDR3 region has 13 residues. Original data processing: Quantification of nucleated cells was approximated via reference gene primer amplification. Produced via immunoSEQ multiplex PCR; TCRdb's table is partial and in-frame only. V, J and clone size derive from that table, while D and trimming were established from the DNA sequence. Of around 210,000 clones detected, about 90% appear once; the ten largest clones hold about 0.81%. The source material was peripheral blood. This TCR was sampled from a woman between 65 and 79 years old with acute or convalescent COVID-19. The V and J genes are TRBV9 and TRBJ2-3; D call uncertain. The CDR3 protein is CASSVLDGDTQYF. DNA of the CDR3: TGTGCCAGCAGCGTATTAGATGGAGATACGCAGTATTTT.